These 14 T cell receptor beta chains originate from one sample sequenced in a study of fetal regulatory T cell absence and autoimmunity (dated by TCRdb to about 2017). The method was the immunoSEQ multiplex PCR assay. The table was pulled from immuneACCESS by TCRdb, which kept in-frame rearrangements only. Such tables lose some clones; where checked, under half of the loss comes from unresolved V genes, and the rest has no known cause. The sample yields 85,000 to 100,000 clones; 72% were counted once. Clones ranked in the top ten supply 1.5% to 2.5% of the sample. Sequences were obtained from pancreas tissue. The receptors shown here come from a male donor with IPEX syndrome.

This clone was counted only a few times. The rearrangement joins TRBV7-6 to TRBJ1-5, with D possibly TRBD1 on 6 matching bases. Per the germline V gene, CDR1 is SGHVS and CDR2 is FNYEAQ. This CDR3 is 15 amino acids long. The V end was cut by 0 bases, the J end by 5 bases, with 11 bases between. The CDR3 spells CASSLAWGADQPQHF. CDR3 nucleotide sequence: TGTGCCAGCAGCTTAGCGTGGGGGGCCGATCAGCCCCAGCATTTT.

This clone was seen a single time. V usage is TRBV18 and J usage is TRBJ2-4; tentative D call: TRBD1 (6 bases). CDR1 is KGHSH and CDR2 is LQKENI in the germline V gene. The CDR3 totals 17 residues. Trimming removed 0 bases at V and 3 bases at J, with 15 bases between. The CDR3 nucleotides are TGTGCCAGCTCACCACCGGACAGAATTAGGGTCAAAAACATTCAGTACTTC. As protein: CASSPPDRIRVKNIQYF.

The V and J genes are TRBV13 and TRBJ2-7; D unresolved. Germline V CDR1 and CDR2: PRHDT, FYEKMQ (reference sequence). CDR3 size: 15 residues. V shed 6 bases and J shed 1 base, with 16 bases lying between them. CDR3 bases: TGTGCCAGCAGTTTATCGCCGGGTCCTTCCTACGAGCAGTACTTC. Translation gives CASSLSPGPSYEQYF.

V gene TRBV4-1 combines with J gene TRBJ2-3; D ambiguous. V gave up 3 bases and J gave up 2 bases, with 15 bases separating them. Germline CDR1 reads MGHRA; CDR2 reads YSYEKL. The CDR3 is made up of 16 amino acids. The CDR3 here is CASSHAPPGHTDTQYF. The CDR3 DNA sequence: TGCGCCAGCAGCCACGCTCCTCCTGGGCACACAGATACGCAGTATTTT.

This sequence joins TRBV6-5 and TRBJ1-2; D not resolved. CDR1 and CDR2 (germline): MNHEY, SVGAGI. With 1 base removed from V and 7 bases from J, the gap between germline ends came to 7 bases. The CDR3 totals 12 residues. The chain's CDR3 is CASSYFGVGYTF. DNA for the CDR3: TGTGCCAGCAGTTACTTCGGGGTTGGCTACACCTTC.

The chain is built from TRBV11-2 and TRBJ1-3, with D maybe TRBD1 (5 bases). Trimming removed 5 bases at V and 2 bases at J, with 10 bases between. Germline V CDR1 and CDR2: SGHAT, FQNNGV. The CDR3 loop spans 14 amino acids. The CDR3 loop reads CASSPTRAGNTIYF. CDR3 bases: TGTGCCAGCAGCCCCACCAGGGCTGGAAACACCATATATTTT.

CDR3 DNA: TGTGCCAGCAGTCACCATAATAGCGGGAGCTCCTACAATGAGCAGTTCTTC. Translating gives CASSHHNSGSSYNEQFF. The chain carries TRBV5-8 and TRBJ2-1; 9 positions agree with TRBD2. The CDR3 is 17 amino acids. Germline assignment: CDR1 SGHTS and CDR2 YDEGEE. V trimming: 5 bases; J trimming: 0 bases; junction bases outside the gene matches: 9.

The chain couples TRBV7-9 to TRBJ2-5; D not certain. Per the germline V gene, CDR1 is SEHNR and CDR2 is FQNEAQ (reference sequence). The CDR3 length is 15 residues. Trimming removed 5 bases at V and 0 bases at J, with 13 bases between. CDR3 amino acids: CASSPRPGDQETQYF. CDR3 nucleotides: TGTGCCAGCAGCCCTCGACCTGGGGACCAAGAGACCCAGTACTTC.

Only one count was recorded for this clone. V is TRBV6-6 and J is TRBJ1-1; weak D call: TRBD1 (5 bases). With 2 bases removed from V and 2 bases from J, the gap between germline ends came to 9 bases. The CDR3 covers 14 residues. Germline CDR1 MNHNY, CDR2 SVGAGI (reference sequence). The CDR3 nucleotides are TGTGCCAGCAGTTACGTTCAGGGTAACACTGAAGCTTTCTTT. It encodes CASSYVQGNTEAFF.

The J gene is TRBJ1-6, the V gene TRBV5-1, with 8 bases identical to TRBD1. Trimming removed 2 bases from V and 9 bases from J; junction bases left unmatched: 1. CDR3 size: 13 residues. In germline, CDR1 is SGHRS, CDR2 YFSETQ. The CDR3 nucleotides are TGCGCCAGCAGCTTCGACAGGGGTTCACCCCTCCACTTT. Residues: CASSFDRGSPLHF.

This chain uses TRBV6-5 with TRBJ2-1; 8 positions agree with TRBD2. Germline trimming cut 2 bases from V and 5 bases from J; bases unmatched to any gene: 5. Germline CDR1 reads MNHEY; CDR2 reads SVGAGI. The CDR3 runs to 15 residues. The CDR3 region is CASSYILAVDNEQFF. The CDR3 coding sequence is TGTGCCAGCAGTTACATACTAGCGGTGGACAATGAGCAGTTCTTC.

This clone was counted between two and nine times. The chain joins TRBV7-9 to TRBJ2-7, with a weak D call TRBD2 (5 bases). Germline lookup yields CDR1 SEHNR and CDR2 FQNEAQ (reference sequence). The length of the CDR3 is 11 residues. V was pared by 5 bases and J by 6 bases, with 8 bases between. The CDR3 coding sequence is TGTGCCAGCAGCGGAGGCCGCGAGCAGTACTTC. Encoded protein: CASSGGREQYF.

In nucleotides, the CDR3 is TGTGCCAGCAGCTCGCCTCACGGGACAGGGCTCCCCGGGGAGCTGTTTTTT. Translation gives CASSSPHGTGLPGELFF. The chain links TRBV7-9 to TRBJ2-2; 9 positions agree with TRBD1. The CDR3 runs 17 residues. The germline V gene has CDR1 SEHNR and CDR2 FQNEAQ (reference sequence). The trim removed 4 bases at V and 6 bases at J, leaving 12 bases unmatched.

This clone turned up a few times. The genes are TRBV19 and TRBJ2-2; TRBD2 is a possible D gene (6 bases). Germline assignment: CDR1 LNHDA and CDR2 SQIVND (reference sequence). Trimming pared 7 bases from V and 0 bases from J, leaving 15 bases between. The CDR3 loop spans 16 amino acids. CDR3 residues: CASTSRLASNTGELFF. DNA of the CDR3: TGTGCCAGTACCTCGAGGCTAGCGTCGAACACCGGGGAGCTGTTTTTT.